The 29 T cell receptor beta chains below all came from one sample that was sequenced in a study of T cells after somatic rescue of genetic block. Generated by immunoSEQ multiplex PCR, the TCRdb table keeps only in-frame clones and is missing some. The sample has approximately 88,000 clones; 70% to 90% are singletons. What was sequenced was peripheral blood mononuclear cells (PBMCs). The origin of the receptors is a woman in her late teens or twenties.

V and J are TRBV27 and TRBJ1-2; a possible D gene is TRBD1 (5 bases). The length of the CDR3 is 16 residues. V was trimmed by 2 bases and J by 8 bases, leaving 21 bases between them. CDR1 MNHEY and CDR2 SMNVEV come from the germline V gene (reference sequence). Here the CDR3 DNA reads TGTGCCAGCAGTTTAGGGGTTGGCGGGGGTAATGGGGGCTACACCTTC. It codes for CASSLGVGGGNGGYTF.

This CDR3 is CAWSVRDRDFSYEQYF. CDR3 coding DNA: TGTGCCTGGAGTGTAAGGGACAGAGACTTCTCCTACGAGCAGTACTTC. The chain uses TRBV30 and TRBJ2-7; 7 bases agree with TRBD1. The germline V gene encodes CDR1 GTSNPN and CDR2 SVGIG (reference sequence). The CDR3 spans 16 residues. Trimming cost V 0 bases and J 0 bases; bases outside gene matches: 8.

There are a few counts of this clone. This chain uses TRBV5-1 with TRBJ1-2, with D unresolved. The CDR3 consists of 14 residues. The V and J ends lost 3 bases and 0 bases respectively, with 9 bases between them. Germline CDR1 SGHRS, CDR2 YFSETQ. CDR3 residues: CASSYPGSNYGYTF. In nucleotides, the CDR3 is TGCGCCAGCAGCTACCCAGGCTCTAACTATGGCTACACCTTC.

CDR3 region: CAWNSYNEQFF. In DNA form, the CDR3 reads TGTGCCTGGAACAGTTACAATGAGCAGTTCTTC. The chain uses TRBV30 and TRBJ2-1; D gene ambiguous. This CDR3 region has 11 residues. Trimming shortened V by 4 bases and J by 4 bases, and 5 bases separated the two germline ends. Germline CDR1 is GTSNPN and CDR2 is SVGIG (reference sequence). Looking up the rest from reference TRBV30 and TRBJ2-1 gives the full variable domain: SQTIHQWPATLVQPVGSPLSLECTVEGTSNPNLYWYRQAAGRGLQLLFYSVGIGQISSEVPQNLSASRPQDRQFILSSKKLLLSDSGFYLCAWNSYNEQFFGPGTRLTVL.

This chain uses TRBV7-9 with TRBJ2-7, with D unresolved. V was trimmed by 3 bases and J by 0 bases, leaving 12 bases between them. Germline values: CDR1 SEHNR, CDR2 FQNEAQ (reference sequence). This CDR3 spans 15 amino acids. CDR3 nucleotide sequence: TGTGCCAGCAGCTTTAGCCAATCTTCCTCCTACGAGCAGTACTTC. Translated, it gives CASSFSQSSSYEQYF. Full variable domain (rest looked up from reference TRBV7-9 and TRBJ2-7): DTGVSQNPRHKITKRGQNVTFRCDPISEHNRLYWYRQTLGQGPEFLTYFQNEAQLEKSRLLSDRFSAERPKGSFSTLEIQRTEQGDSAMYLCASSFSQSSSYEQYFGPGTRLTVT.

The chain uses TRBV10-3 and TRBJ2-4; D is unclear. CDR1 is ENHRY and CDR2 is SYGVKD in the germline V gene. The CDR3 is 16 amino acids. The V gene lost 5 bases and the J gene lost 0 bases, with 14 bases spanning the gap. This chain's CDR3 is CAISSVQSEAKNIQYF. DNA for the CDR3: TGTGCCATCAGTTCCGTGCAATCTGAAGCCAAAAACATTCAGTACTTC.

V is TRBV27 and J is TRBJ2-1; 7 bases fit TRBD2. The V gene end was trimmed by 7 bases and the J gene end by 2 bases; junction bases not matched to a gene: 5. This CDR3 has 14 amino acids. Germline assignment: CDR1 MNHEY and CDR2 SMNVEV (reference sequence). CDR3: CASTLAGPYNEQFF. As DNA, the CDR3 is TGTGCCAGCACCTTAGCGGGTCCCTACAATGAGCAGTTCTTC.

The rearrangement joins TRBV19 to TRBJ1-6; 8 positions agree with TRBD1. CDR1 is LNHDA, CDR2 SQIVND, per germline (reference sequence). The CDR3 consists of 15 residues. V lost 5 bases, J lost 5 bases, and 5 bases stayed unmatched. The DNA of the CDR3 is TGTGCCAGTAGTGCTCAGGGGGCCGATAATTCACCCCTCCACTTT. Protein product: CASSAQGADNSPLHF.

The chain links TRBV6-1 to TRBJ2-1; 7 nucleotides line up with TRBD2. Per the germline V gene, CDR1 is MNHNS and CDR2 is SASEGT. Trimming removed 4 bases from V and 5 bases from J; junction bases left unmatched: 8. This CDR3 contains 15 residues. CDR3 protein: CASSGTGTTNNEQFF. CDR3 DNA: TGTGCCAGCAGTGGAACCGGGACTACCAACAATGAGCAGTTCTTC.

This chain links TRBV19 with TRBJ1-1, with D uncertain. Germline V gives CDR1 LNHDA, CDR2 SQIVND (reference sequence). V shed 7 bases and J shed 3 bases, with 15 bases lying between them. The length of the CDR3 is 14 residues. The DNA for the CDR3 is TGTGCCAGTACGAGCGGACCGATGGACACTGAAGCTTTCTTT. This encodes CASTSGPMDTEAFF.

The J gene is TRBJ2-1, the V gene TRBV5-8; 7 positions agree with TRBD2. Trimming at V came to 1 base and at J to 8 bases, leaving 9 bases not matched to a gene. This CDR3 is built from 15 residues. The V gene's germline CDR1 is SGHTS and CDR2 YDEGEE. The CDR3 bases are TGTGCCAGCAGCTTGCTTGGCGGGAGTCTTGATGAGCAGTTCTTC. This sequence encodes CASSLLGGSLDEQFF.

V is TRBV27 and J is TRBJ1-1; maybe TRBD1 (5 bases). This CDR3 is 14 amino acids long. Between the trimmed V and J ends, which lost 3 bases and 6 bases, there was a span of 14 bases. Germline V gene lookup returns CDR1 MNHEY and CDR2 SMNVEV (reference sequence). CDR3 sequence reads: CASSLWGVGAEAFF. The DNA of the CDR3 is TGTGCCAGCAGTTTGTGGGGGGTTGGGGCTGAAGCTTTCTTT.

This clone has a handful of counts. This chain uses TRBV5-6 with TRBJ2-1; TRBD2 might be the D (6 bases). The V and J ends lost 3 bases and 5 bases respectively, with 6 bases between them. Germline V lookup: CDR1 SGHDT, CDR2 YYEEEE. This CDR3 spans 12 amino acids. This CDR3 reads CASSSGDNEQFF. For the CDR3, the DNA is TGTGCCAGCAGCTCGGGGGACAATGAGCAGTTCTTC.

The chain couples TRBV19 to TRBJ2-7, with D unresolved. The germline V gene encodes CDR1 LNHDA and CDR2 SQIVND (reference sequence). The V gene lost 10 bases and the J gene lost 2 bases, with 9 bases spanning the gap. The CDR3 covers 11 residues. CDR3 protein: CATGLTYEQYF. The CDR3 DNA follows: TGTGCCACCGGCCTTACCTACGAGCAGTACTTC.

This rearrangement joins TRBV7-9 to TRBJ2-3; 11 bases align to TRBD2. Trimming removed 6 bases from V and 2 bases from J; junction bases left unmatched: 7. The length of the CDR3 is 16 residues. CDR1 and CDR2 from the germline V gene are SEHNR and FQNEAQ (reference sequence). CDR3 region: CASRPRLAGLTDTQYF. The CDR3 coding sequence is TGTGCCAGCAGGCCAAGACTAGCGGGACTCACAGATACGCAGTATTTT.

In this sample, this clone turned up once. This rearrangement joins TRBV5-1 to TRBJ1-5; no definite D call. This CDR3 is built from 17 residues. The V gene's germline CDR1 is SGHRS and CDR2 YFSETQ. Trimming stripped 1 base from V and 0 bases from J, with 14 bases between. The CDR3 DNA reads TGCGCCAGCAGCTTGACCCCAATACGTTATAGCAATCAGCCCCAGCATTTT. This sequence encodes CASSLTPIRYSNQPQHF. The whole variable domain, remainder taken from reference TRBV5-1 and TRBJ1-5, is KAGVTQTPRYLIKTRGQQVTLSCSPISGHRSVSWYQQTPGQGLQFLFEYFSETQRNKGNFPGRFSGRQFSNSRSEMNVSTLELGDSALYLCASSLTPIRYSNQPQHFGDGTRLSIL.

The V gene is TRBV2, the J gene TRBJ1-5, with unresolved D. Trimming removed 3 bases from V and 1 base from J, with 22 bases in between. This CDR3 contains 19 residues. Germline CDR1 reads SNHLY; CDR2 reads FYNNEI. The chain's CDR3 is CASSEGLRQMGVSNQPQHF. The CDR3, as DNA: TGTGCCAGCAGTGAGGGTTTACGGCAGATGGGAGTAAGCAATCAGCCCCAGCATTTT.

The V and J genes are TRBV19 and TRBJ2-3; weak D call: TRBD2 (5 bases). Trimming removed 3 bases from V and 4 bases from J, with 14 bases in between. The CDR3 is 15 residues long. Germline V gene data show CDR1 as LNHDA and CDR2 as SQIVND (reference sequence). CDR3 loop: CASSIAGPVADTQYF. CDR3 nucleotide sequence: TGTGCCAGTAGTATTGCGGGCCCCGTGGCAGATACGCAGTATTTT.

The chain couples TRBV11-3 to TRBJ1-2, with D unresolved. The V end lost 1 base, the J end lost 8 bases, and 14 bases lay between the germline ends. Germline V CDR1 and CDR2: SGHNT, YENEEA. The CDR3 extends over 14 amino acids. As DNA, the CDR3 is TGTGCCAGCAGCTTAGGGGTCGGATCCGACGGCTACACCTTC. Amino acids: CASSLGVGSDGYTF.

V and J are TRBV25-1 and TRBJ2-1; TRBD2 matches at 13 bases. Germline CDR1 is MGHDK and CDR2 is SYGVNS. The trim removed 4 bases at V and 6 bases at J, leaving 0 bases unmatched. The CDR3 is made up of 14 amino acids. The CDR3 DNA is TGTGCCAGCAGTGGGACTAGCGGGAGCAATGAGCAGTTCTTC. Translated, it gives CASSGTSGSNEQFF.

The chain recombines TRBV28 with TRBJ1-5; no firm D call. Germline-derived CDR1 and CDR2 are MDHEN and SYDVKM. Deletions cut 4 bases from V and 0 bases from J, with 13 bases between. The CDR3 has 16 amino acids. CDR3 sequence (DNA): TGTGCCAGCAGTTCGACGGGAGCCTATAGCAATCAGCCCCAGCATTTT. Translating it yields CASSSTGAYSNQPQHF. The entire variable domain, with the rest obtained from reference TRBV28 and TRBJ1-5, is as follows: DVKVTQSSRYLVKRTGEKVFLECVQDMDHENMFWYRQDPGLGLRLIYFSYDVKMKEKGDIPEGYSVSREKKERFSLILESASTNQTSMYLCASSSTGAYSNQPQHFGDGTRLSIL.

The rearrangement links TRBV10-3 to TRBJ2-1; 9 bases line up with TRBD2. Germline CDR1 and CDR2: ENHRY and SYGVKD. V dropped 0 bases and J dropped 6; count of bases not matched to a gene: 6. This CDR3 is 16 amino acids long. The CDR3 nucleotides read TGTGCCATCAGTGAGTCGACTAGCGGACGACTCAATGAGCAGTTCTTC. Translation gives CAISESTSGRLNEQFF.

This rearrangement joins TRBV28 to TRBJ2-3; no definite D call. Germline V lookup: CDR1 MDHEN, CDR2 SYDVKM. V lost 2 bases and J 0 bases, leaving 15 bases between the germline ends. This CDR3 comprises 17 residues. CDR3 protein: CASSLGQHPSSTDTQYF. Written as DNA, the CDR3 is TGTGCCAGCAGTTTAGGGCAGCACCCTTCTAGCACAGATACGCAGTATTTT.

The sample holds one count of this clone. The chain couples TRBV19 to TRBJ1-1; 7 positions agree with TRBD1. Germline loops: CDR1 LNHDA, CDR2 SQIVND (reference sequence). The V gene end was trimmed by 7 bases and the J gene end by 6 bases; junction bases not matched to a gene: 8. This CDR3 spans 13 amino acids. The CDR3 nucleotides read TGTGCCAGTACACAGGGACAGCCCTCTGAAGCTTTCTTT. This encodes CASTQGQPSEAFF.

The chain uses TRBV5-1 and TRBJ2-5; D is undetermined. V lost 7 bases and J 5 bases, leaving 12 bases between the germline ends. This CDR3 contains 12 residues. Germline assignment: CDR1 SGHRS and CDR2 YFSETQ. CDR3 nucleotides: TGCGCCAGCTCGGTGCTCCGGGAGACCCAGTACTTC. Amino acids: CASSVLRETQYF.

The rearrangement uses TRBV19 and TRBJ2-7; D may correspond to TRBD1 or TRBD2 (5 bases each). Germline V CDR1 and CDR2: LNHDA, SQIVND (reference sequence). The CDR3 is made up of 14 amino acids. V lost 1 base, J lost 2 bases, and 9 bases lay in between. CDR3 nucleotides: TGTGCCAGTAGTATAGGAGGGGACCCCTACGAGCAGTACTTC. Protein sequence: CASSIGGDPYEQYF.

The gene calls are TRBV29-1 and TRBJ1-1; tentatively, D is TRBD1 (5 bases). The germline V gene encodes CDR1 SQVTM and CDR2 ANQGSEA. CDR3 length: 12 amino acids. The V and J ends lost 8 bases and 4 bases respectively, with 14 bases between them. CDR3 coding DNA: TGCAGCACTCCCAGGGTAGGCACTGAAGCTTTCTTT. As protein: CSTPRVGTEAFF.

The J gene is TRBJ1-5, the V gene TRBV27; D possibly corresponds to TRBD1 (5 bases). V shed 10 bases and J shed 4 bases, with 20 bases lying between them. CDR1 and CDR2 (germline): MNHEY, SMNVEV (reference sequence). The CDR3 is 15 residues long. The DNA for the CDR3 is TGTGCCACCAAAACCAGAGGTTGGGGGAATCAGCCCCAGCATTTT. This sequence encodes CATKTRGWGNQPQHF.

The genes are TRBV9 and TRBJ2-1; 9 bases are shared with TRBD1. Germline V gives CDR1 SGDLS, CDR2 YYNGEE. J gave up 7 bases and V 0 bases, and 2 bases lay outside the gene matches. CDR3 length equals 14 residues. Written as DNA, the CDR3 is TGTGCCAGCAGCGTAGTGGGACAGGGAAATGAGCAGTTCTTC. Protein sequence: CASSVVGQGNEQFF.